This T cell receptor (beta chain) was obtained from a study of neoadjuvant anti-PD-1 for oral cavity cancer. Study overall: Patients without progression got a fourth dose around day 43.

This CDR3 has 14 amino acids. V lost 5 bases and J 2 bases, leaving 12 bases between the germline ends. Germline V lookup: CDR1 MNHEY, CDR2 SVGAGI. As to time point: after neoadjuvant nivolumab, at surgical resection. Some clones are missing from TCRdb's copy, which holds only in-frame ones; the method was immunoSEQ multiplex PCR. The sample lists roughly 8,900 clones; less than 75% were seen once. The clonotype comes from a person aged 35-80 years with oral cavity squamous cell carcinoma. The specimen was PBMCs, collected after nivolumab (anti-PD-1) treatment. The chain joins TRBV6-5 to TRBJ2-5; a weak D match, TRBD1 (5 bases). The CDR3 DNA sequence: TGTGCCAGCAGTAAGACAGCTAAACAAGAGACCCAGTACTTC. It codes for CASSKTAKQETQYF.